This T cell receptor beta chain was sequenced during a study of regulatory T cells in long-lasting Graves disease. Time point noted: newly diagnosed GD, antithyroid drugs for less than 3 months. From RNA extracted from PBMCs, the TCR library was made. With iRepertoire HTBI primers and Arm-PCR of CDR3 regions, TCR beta libraries were built. TCRdb independently ran MiXCR on the multiplex PCR reads; one entry per CDR3 protein. Counted here are approximately 350,000 distinct CDR3 sequences, about a sixth occurring once; the ten biggest clones make up roughly a fifth. At least ten counts were recorded for this clonotype. The germline V gene encodes CDR1 DFQATT and CDR2 SNEGSKA (reference sequence). There are 15 residues in the CDR3. Trimming took off 1 base at V and 8 bases at J, with 20 bases between the two ends. These records were also assigned to another study, of T cells in Graves' hyperthyroidism and ophthalmopathy. That source adds: The HTBI primer set was used in a first-round RT-PCR of the TCR CDR3.

The receptor's source is a woman under 30 with Graves disease. The chain employs TRBV20-1 and TRBJ1-2; possible D gene TRBD1, 5 bases. Source: peripheral blood mononuclear cells (PBMCs), taken at new diagnosis, from a patient treated with antithyroid drugs. For the CDR3, the DNA is TGCAGTGCTAGAGGGTATGGGGCCCCCTTGAGGGGCTACACCTTC. This translates into CSARGYGAPLRGYTF.